A single sample is the source of the 10 T cell receptor beta chains below, sequenced in a study of cytomegalovirus exposure and HLA in healthy donors. The study ran its PCR with 60 Vbeta and 13 Jbeta primers. The data were produced by immunoSEQ multiplex PCR, yet TCRdb's version contains in-frame clones alone and is incomplete. The sample consists of 100,000 to 150,000 clones, approximately 10% of them appearing once. Input material: PBMCs. The source is a woman younger than 35 in good health and CMV-seropositive.

V and J are TRBV4-1 and TRBJ1-1; unclear D gene. This CDR3 contains 12 residues. Trimming cost V 6 bases and J 8 bases, with 13 bases left between them. Germline CDR1 MGHRA, CDR2 YSYEKL. Here the CDR3 reads CASRTHSGEAFF. CDR3 bases: TGCGCCAGCAGAACGCACAGCGGGGAAGCTTTCTTT.

V and J are TRBV9 and TRBJ1-1; D uncertain. Deletions cut 7 bases from V and 0 bases from J, with 10 bases between. The CDR3 is 13 residues long. Germline CDR1 is SGDLS and CDR2 is YYNGEE. The CDR3 loop is CASGLQLNTEAFF. The CDR3 DNA sequence: TGTGCCAGCGGCTTACAGCTGAACACTGAAGCTTTCTTT.

V usage is TRBV4-1 and J usage is TRBJ1-2, with D possibly TRBD1 on 5 matching bases. V lost 1 base to trimming and J lost 0 bases, with 9 bases between them. Germline V gene data show CDR1 as MGHRA and CDR2 as YSYEKL. The length of the CDR3 is 15 residues. CDR3 protein: CASSQVSDTNYGYTF. The CDR3 DNA reads TGCGCCAGCAGCCAAGTTTCGGACACTAACTATGGCTACACCTTC.

A remark on this clone: Other nucleotide sequences from this sample produce the same CDR3. This rearrangement joins TRBV6-6 to TRBJ2-7; TRBD2 might be the D (5 bases). CDR1 is MNHNY and CDR2 is SVGAGI in the germline V gene (reference sequence). V lost 6 bases and J 3 bases, leaving 18 bases between the germline ends. This CDR3 region has 15 residues. CDR3 nucleotides: TGTGCCAGCAGGCCTTCAGCGGTTGGTAACTACGAGCAGTACTTC. Protein sequence: CASRPSAVGNYEQYF.

This chain links TRBV10-3 with TRBJ2-3; D possibly corresponds to TRBD1 (6 bases). The CDR3 is made up of 16 amino acids. Germline V lookup: CDR1 ENHRY, CDR2 SYGVKD. Trimming removed 3 bases at V and 2 bases at J, with 15 bases between. CDR3: CAISDSQGPNTDTQYF. The CDR3 coding sequence is TGTGCCATCAGTGATAGCCAGGGGCCGAACACAGATACGCAGTATTTT.

This clone occurred a few times. The rearrangement links TRBV4-1 to TRBJ2-5; 16 bases fit TRBD2. CDR3 length: 18 residues. Germline V lookup: CDR1 MGHRA, CDR2 YSYEKL. With V trimmed by 4 bases and J by 2 bases, 7 bases remained unmatched. CDR3 loop: CASSPGLAGGPFQETQYF. The CDR3 coding sequence is TGCGCCAGCAGCCCGGGACTAGCGGGAGGGCCTTTTCAAGAGACCCAGTACTTC.

Regarding this clone: A read error may produce the germline difference seen at one junction end. The rearrangement joins TRBV7-7 to TRBJ2-7; 7 nucleotides line up with TRBD2. From germline, CDR1 is SSHAT and CDR2 FNYEAQ (reference sequence). The CDR3 extends over 15 amino acids. The CDR3 bases are TGTGCTAGCAGCTTAGAGTTGGGGGGGGCCTACGAGCAGTACTTC. Translation gives CASSLELGGAYEQYF.

The chain carries TRBV28 and TRBJ2-7; 8 bases are shared with TRBD2. Germline V gene lookup returns CDR1 MDHEN and CDR2 SYDVKM. The trim removed 8 bases at V and 2 bases at J, leaving 5 bases unmatched. The CDR3 runs 13 residues. Here the CDR3 DNA reads TGTGCCAGCCTACGGGGGGGCACCTACGAGCAGTACTTC. This encodes CASLRGGTYEQYF.

This clone was seen a few times. The V gene is TRBV30, the J gene TRBJ2-5, with D perhaps matching TRBD1 (6 bases). Germline CDR1 GTSNPN, CDR2 SVGIG (reference sequence). The V end lost 2 bases, the J end lost 1 base, and 14 bases lay between the germline ends. This CDR3 has 15 residues. CDR3 DNA sequence: TGTGCCTGGAGTTACGGACAGAATCTCCAAGAGACCCAGTACTTC. Translating it yields CAWSYGQNLQETQYF.

V gene TRBV30 combines with J gene TRBJ2-1, with TRBD2 identical over 8 bases. The CDR3 runs to 14 residues. CDR1 is GTSNPN and CDR2 is SVGIG in the germline V gene (reference sequence). V trimming: 3 bases; J trimming: 4 bases; junction bases outside the gene matches: 5. The CDR3 reads CAWRTGGAYNEQFF. CDR3 coding DNA: TGTGCCTGGAGGACCGGGGGGGCTTACAATGAGCAGTTCTTC.